The rows below give T cell receptor beta chains drawn from one sample of a study of identical twins. TCRdb re-called the 5' RACE reads with MiXCR, one entry per CDR3 protein. The repertoire holds nearly 900,000 distinct CDR3 sequences, with around an eighth as singletons. This same sample was also taken into another study, of yellow fever vaccine responses in identical twins.

Material for sequencing was PBMCs. The source of these receptors is a woman under 30 in good health. The conserved cysteine and the conserved F or W are not part of the CDR3 here. The D gene is left open where the match is weak.

v_call	d_call	cdr3_aa
TRBV20-1	-	SAQGRQNQPQH
TRBV6-1	-	ASSRLQATDTQY
TRBV7-8	-	ASTDRDTLYNEQF
TRBV3-1	-	ASSQGWGAQAF
TRBV28	TRBD2	ASSFRIAGGGHYEQF
TRBV9	-	ASNAGNREETQY
TRBV15	-	ATSSPPAGRPDTQY
TRBV27	-	ASTTLRLVPDTQY
TRBV12-3/TRBV12-4	-	ASSLMSGTEAF
TRBV7-2	TRBD2	ASSFRTSGGEQF
TRBV7-3	-	ASSPHGLSSYNEQF
TRBV24-1	TRBD2	ATGLAGAHSEEQF
TRBV12-3/TRBV12-4	-	ASSGSPYSNQPQH
TRBV27	TRBD1	ASQGQSPDTQY
TRBV20-1	-	SARPRPGGEQY
TRBV6-1	-	ASSEGAALGTYEQY
TRBV15	-	ATSRQTEAF
TRBV10-1	-	ASSESWGKDTDTQY
TRBV10-3	-	AISDTELTQETQY
TRBV3-1	-	ASSQDGRDLAQY
TRBV3-1	-	ASSRGQTHSGNTIY
TRBV24-1	-	ATSEPTGYHNEQF
TRBV28	TRBD2	ASKGRGLAGTEQY
TRBV12-3/TRBV12-4	-	ASTYNRAAGELF
TRBV12-3/TRBV12-4	-	ASSLRRAGTNEKLF
TRBV11-2	TRBD2	ASSSFLPTSGTSYEQY
TRBV6-2/TRBV6-3	-	ASKVAGYTGELF
TRBV2	TRBD2	ASTRGTTDTQY
TRBV5-1	TRBD2	ASSLAGAGGPYNEQF
TRBV12-3/TRBV12-4	-	ASSPGGLGMNEQF
TRBV25-1	TRBD1	ASSEDRGRLAGANVLT
TRBV12-3/TRBV12-4	-	ASIRRGLLNTEAF